These T cell receptor beta chains were read from a single sample in a study of blood T cell repertoires in COVID-19. TCRdb's copy holds only in-frame clones and misses some; the assay was immunoSEQ multiplex PCR. Of under 350,000 clones listed, approximately 90% are singletons. The specimen sequenced was peripheral blood. The receptors stem from a man aged 40-55 years with acute or convalescent COVID-19. Both conserved end residues are part of each CDR3. D genes are given only for firm matches. The listing skips clone size in some rows; elsewhere it reads once, few, many or a size class.

V	D	size	J	DNA	CDR3
TRBV6-5	TRBD1	.	TRBJ1-4	TGTGCCAGCAGTCCCCGGGACAGGGAAAAACTGTTTTTT	CASSPRDREKLFF
TRBV30	TRBD1	.	TRBJ1-2	TGTGCCTGGACGACCAAGGGGACAGGGTACTATGGCTACACCTTC	CAWTTKGTGYYGYTF
TRBV10-2	.	once	TRBJ2-5	TGCGCCAGTACCCCGACACTAGCAGCGTACCAAGAGACCCAGTACTTC	CASTPTLAAYQETQYF
TRBV6-6	TRBD2	.	TRBJ2-1	TGTGCCAGCAGTACCCCCCTAGCGGGGGTACGTCGGTTCTTC	CASSTPLAGVRRFF
TRBV7-9	TRBD1	.	TRBJ1-2	TGTGCCAGCACCGACAGGGATGGGAATGATGGCTACACCTTC	CASTDRDGNDGYTF
TRBV15	.	.	TRBJ1-4	TGTGCCACCAGCAGAGTAGCGGAGGGTACTAATGAAAAACTGTTTTTT	CATSRVAEGTNEKLFF
TRBV2	.	.	TRBJ2-1	TGTGCCAGCAGGGGGCTCCTTGAGAATGAGCAGTTCTTC	CASRGLLENEQFF
TRBV5-1	TRBD1	.	TRBJ1-2	TGCGCCAGCAGCTTGGCCAGCGGGGACAGGGGCTATGGCTACACCTTC	CASSLASGDRGYGYTF
TRBV6-5	TRBD1	.	TRBJ2-7	TGTGCCAGCAGTACAGGGGGTCTAGCCTACGAGCAGTACTTC	CASSTGGLAYEQYF
TRBV24-1	TRBD2	.	TRBJ2-1	TGTGCCACCAGTGATTTGCGCGGGGGGGCCTACAATGAGCAGTTCTTC	CATSDLRGGAYNEQFF
TRBV11-2	.	.	TRBJ2-1	TGTGCCAGCAGCCGACAGCTCTCCTACAATGAGCAGTTCTTC	CASSRQLSYNEQFF
TRBV5-5	.	.	TRBJ1-2	TGTGCCAGCAGCTTGGAGGAGTATGGCTACACCTTC	CASSLEEYGYTF
TRBV19	.	.	TRBJ1-1	TGTGCCAGTAGGGGTCAGGGCGGGAGGGACACTGAAGCTTTCTTT	CASRGQGGRDTEAFF
TRBV11-2	TRBD2	.	TRBJ2-3	TGTGCCAGCAGCTTAGGGACTAGCGGCACAGATACGCAGTATTTT	CASSLGTSGTDTQYF
TRBV27	.	.	TRBJ2-7	TGTGCCAGCAGTTTTTCGGCAGGGTACGAGCAGTACTTC	CASSFSAGYEQYF
TRBV5-1	TRBD1	once	TRBJ2-7	TGCGCCAGCAGCTGGGGGACAGGCTACGAGCAGTACTTC	CASSWGTGYEQYF
TRBV5-1	TRBD1	.	TRBJ2-7	TGCGCCAGCAGCTTCGGGACAGGGGTGAACGAGCAGTACTTC	CASSFGTGVNEQYF
TRBV5-4	TRBD2	.	TRBJ2-3	TGTGCCAGCAGCTCAAAGCGGGAGGAGACAGATACGCAGTATTTT	CASSSKREETDTQYF